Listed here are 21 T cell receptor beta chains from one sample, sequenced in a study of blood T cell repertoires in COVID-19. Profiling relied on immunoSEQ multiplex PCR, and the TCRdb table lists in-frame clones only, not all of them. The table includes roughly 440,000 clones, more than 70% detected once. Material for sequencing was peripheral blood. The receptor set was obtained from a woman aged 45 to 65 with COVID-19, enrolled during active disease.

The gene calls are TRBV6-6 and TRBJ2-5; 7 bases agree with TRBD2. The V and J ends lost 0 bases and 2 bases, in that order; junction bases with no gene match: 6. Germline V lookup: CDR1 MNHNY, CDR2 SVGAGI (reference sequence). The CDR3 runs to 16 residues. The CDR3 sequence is CASSYSNPGLQETQYF. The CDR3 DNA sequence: TGTGCCAGCAGTTACTCGAACCCGGGACTACAAGAGACCCAGTACTTC.

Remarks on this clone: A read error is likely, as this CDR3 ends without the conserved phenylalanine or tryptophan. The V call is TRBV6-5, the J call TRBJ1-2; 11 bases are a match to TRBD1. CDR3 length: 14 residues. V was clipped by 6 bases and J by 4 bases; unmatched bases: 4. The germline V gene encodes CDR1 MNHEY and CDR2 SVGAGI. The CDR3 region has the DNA TGTGCCAGCAGGCCGGGACAGGGGGGCTATGGCTACACCCTC. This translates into CASRPGQGGYGYTL.

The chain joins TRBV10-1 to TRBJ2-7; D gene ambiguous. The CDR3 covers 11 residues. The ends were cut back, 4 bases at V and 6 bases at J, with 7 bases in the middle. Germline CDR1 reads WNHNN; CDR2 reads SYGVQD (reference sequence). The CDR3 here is CASSVPGEQYF. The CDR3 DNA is TGCGCCAGCAGTGTTCCGGGCGAGCAGTACTTC.

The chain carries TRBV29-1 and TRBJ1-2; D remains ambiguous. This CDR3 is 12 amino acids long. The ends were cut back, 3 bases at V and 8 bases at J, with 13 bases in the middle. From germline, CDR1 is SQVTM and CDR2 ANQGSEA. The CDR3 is CSVDPGGGGYTF. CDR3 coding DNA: TGCAGCGTTGACCCCGGAGGAGGAGGCTACACCTTC.

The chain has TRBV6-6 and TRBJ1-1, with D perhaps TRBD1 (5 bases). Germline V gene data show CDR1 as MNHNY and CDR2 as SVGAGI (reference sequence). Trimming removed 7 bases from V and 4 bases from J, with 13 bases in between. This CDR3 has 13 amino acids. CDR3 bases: TGTGCCAGCACGGAGGGGATTTTCACTGAAGCTTTCTTT. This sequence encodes CASTEGIFTEAFF.

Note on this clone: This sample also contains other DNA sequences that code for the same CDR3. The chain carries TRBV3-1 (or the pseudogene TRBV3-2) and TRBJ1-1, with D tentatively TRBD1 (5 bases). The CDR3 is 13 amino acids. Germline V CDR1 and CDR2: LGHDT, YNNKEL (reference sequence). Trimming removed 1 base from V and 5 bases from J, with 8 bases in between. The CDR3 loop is CASSQGQGTEAFF. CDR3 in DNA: TGTGCCAGCAGCCAAGGGCAGGGTACTGAAGCTTTCTTT.

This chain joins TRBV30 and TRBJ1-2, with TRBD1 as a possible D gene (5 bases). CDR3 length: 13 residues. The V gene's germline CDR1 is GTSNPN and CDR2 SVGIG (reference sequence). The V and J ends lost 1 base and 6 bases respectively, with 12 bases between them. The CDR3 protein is CAWSEVRVDGYTF. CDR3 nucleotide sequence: TGTGCCTGGAGTGAGGTCAGGGTGGATGGCTACACCTTC.

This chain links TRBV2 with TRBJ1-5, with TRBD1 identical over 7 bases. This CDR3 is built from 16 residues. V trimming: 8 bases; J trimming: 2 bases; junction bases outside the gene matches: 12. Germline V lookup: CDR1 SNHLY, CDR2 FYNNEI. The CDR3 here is CASAPLSDRGNQPQHF. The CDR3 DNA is TGTGCCAGCGCCCCCCTTAGCGACAGGGGCAATCAGCCCCAGCATTTT.

CDR3 sequence: CASSSSWTGRETQYF. The DNA of the CDR3 is TGTGCCAGCAGTTCCTCCTGGACAGGGCGAGAGACCCAGTACTTC. The chain is built from TRBV27 and TRBJ2-5; 8 bases match TRBD1. The CDR3 is 15 residues long. In germline, CDR1 is MNHEY, CDR2 SMNVEV (reference sequence). J was trimmed by 4 bases and V by 4 bases; bases with no gene match: 8.

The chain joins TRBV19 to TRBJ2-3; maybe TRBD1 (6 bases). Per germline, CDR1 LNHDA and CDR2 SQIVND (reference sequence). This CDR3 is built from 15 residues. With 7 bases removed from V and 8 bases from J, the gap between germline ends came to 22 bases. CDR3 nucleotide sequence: TGTGCCAGTACCCCCCCGGACAGCCCCCACGGTACGCAGTATTTT. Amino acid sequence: CASTPPDSPHGTQYF.

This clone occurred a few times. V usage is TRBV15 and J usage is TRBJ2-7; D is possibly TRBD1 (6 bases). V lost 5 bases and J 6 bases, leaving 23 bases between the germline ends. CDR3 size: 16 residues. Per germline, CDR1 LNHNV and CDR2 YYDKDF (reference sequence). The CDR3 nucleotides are TGTGCCACCAGCCGAAGTACCGGGACAAGAGAGGGCGAGCAGTACTTC. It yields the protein CATSRSTGTREGEQYF.

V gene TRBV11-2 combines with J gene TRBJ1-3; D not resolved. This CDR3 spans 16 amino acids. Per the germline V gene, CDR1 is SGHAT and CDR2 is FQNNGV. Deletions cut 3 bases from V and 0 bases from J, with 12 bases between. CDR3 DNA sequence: TGTGCCAGCAGCTTGCCGACAAGTTACTCTGGAAACACCATATATTTT. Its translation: CASSLPTSYSGNTIYF.

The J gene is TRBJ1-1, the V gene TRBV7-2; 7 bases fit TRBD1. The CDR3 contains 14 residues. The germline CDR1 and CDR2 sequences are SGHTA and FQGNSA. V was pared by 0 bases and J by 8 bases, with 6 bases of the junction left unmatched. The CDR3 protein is CASSLAPRGEEAFF. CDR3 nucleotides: TGTGCCAGCAGCTTAGCTCCCAGGGGGGAGGAAGCTTTCTTT.

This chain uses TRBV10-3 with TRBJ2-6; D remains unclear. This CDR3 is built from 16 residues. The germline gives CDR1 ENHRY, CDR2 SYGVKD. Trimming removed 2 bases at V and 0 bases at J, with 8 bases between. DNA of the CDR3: TGTGCCATCAGTGAGGTCGGGTCCTCTGGGGCCAACGTCCTGACTTTC. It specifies CAISEVGSSGANVLTF.

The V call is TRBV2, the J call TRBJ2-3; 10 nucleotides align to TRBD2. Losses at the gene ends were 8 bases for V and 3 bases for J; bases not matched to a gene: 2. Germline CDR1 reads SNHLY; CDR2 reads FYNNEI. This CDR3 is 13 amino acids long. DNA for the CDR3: TGTGCCAGCGGACTAGCGGTAACAGATACGCAGTATTTT. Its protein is CASGLAVTDTQYF.

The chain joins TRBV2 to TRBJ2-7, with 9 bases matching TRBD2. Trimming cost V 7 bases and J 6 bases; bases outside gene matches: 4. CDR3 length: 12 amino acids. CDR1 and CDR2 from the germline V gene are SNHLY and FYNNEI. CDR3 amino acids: CASIVRGGEQYF. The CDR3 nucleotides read TGTGCCAGCATTGTGCGGGGGGGCGAGCAGTACTTC.

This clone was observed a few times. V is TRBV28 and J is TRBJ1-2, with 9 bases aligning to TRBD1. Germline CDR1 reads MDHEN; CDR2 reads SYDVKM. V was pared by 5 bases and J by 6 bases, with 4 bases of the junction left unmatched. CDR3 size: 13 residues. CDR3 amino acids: CASSMTGGNGYTF. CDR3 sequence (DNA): TGTGCCAGCAGTATGACAGGGGGTAATGGCTACACCTTC.

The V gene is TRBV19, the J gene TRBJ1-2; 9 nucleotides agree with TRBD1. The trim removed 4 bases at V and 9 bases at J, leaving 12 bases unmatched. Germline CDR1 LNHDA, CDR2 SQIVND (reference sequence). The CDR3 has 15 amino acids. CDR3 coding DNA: TGTGCCAGTAGTACTCAACCGGGACAGGGCCATAGCTACACCTTC. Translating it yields CASSTQPGQGHSYTF.

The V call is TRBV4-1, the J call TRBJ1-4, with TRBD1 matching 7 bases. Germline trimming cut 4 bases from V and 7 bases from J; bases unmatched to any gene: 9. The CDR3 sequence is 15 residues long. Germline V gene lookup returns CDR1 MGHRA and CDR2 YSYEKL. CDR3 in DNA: TGCGCCAGCAGCCCGGGACAGAATGGAGTTGAAAAACTGTTTTTT. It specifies CASSPGQNGVEKLFF.

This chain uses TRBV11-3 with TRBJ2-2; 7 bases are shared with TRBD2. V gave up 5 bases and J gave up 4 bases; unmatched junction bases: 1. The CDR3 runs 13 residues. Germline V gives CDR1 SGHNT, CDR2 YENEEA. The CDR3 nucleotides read TGTGCCAGCAGCCCGGGGGGCACCGGGGAGCTGTTTTTT. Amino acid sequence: CASSPGGTGELFF.

The CDR3 bases are TGCGCCAGCACCATTTGGGGGGACAGTAGCACAGATACGCAGTATTTT. Translated, it gives CASTIWGDSSTDTQYF. The gene calls are TRBV5-1 and TRBJ2-3; TRBD1 might be the D (7 bases). The CDR3 loop spans 16 amino acids. Germline V gene data show CDR1 as SGHRS and CDR2 as YFSETQ. Trimming stripped 6 bases from V and 0 bases from J, with 17 bases between.